Listed below are T cell receptor beta chains from one sample, sequenced in a study of vaccination and CD4 T cells after COVID-19. These receptors have no identified antigens. TCRdb re-called the PCR reads through MiXCR, storing one row per CDR3 protein. Of roughly 13,000 distinct CDR3 sequences in the sample, roughly 61% were seen once. Sequences were obtained from CD4+ T cells from blood, cultured in vitro. Receptors were obtained from a human donor who had recovered from COVID-19. Each CDR3 is given with its conserved first and last residue. A D gene is named only where the DNA matches it firmly. A clone size is listed for some rows: how often the clone was seen (once, few, many), or a class if it is expanded.

CDR3nt,CDR3aa,abundance,j_gene,v_gene,d_gene
TGTGCCAGCCAGGGTGGTACGACAGAGACCCAGTACTTC,CASQGGTTETQYF,once,TRBJ2-5,TRBV2,NA
TGTGCCAGCAGCCAAGAGGCGGGGTTTGGCTACACCTTC,CASSQEAGFGYTF,NA,TRBJ1-2,TRBV14,NA
TGTGCCAGCAGTTCGAGGGTCGCGGAGACCCAGTACTTC,CASSSRVAETQYF,NA,TRBJ2-5,TRBV27,NA
TGTGCCAGCAGCCCCCCTGGCACCGGGGAGCTGTTTTTT,CASSPPGTGELFF,NA,TRBJ2-2,TRBV7-8,NA
TGTGCCAGCAGCCCCCCGTCGGGCCCTCAGTATGGCTACACCTTC,CASSPPSGPQYGYTF,NA,TRBJ1-2,TRBV5-4,NA
TGTGCCAGCAGCTTGGGGTCAGTTCAGGTTTCACCCCTCCACTTT,CASSLGSVQVSPLHF,few,TRBJ1-6,TRBV7-8,NA
TGTGCCAGCAGCTTATGGTCCAGGGGGCAAACCGGGGAGCTGTTTTTT,CASSLWSRGQTGELFF,NA,TRBJ2-2,TRBV5-4,TRBD1
TGTGCCAGCAGCTCACCCACAGGGATTGACGGGGAGCTGTTTTTT,CASSSPTGIDGELFF,few,TRBJ2-2,TRBV6-2/TRBV6-3,NA
TGTGCCAGCAGTGATTCTCTGCGCGGGGGGGCACCGGATACGCAGTATTTT,CASSDSLRGGAPDTQYF,NA,TRBJ2-3,TRBV2,TRBD2
TGCAGTGCTCAGGGGGGGGTACAAGAGACCCAGTACTTC,CSAQGGVQETQYF,NA,TRBJ2-5,TRBV20-1,NA
TGCGCCAGCAGACTAGCGGGGGCCTCGGGCACCGGGGAGCTGTTTTTT,CASRLAGASGTGELFF,NA,TRBJ2-2,TRBV5-1,TRBD2
TGCAGTGCCCACGGATCTCCAGATACGCAGTATTTT,CSAHGSPDTQYF,NA,TRBJ2-3,TRBV20-1,NA
TGTGCCAGCAGTCCGCCCCGGACAGGGAACACTGAAGCTTTCTTT,CASSPPRTGNTEAFF,NA,TRBJ1-1,TRBV27,TRBD1
TGCAGTGCTATTGACCCTAGCACAGATACGCAGTATTTT,CSAIDPSTDTQYF,NA,TRBJ2-3,TRBV20-1,NA
TGTGCCAGCAGGCTGCATTTGGTCGCATCTAGCACAGATACGCAGTATTTT,CASRLHLVASSTDTQYF,once,TRBJ2-3,TRBV6-1,NA
TGTGCCAGCAGTGTACCCGTCCGAGGGGGCCGTTTTAACTATGGCTACACCTTC,CASSVPVRGGRFNYGYTF,NA,TRBJ1-2,TRBV2,TRBD1
TGTGCCAGCAGCAAAGGGACCACTGAAGCTTTCTTT,CASSKGTTEAFF,few,TRBJ1-1,TRBV11-3,NA
TGTGCCAGCAGCCTACCTTCGGGGGGCCCAGATACGCAGTATTTT,CASSLPSGGPDTQYF,NA,TRBJ2-3,TRBV28,NA
TGTGCCAGCAGCAGGACGGTTTTGGATGTAGGAGCTTTCTTT,CASSRTVLDVGAFF,NA,TRBJ1-1,TRBV6-2/TRBV6-3,NA
TGTGCCAGCAGCGAGGGGCCTTTAAACACTGAAGCTTTCTTT,CASSEGPLNTEAFF,NA,TRBJ1-1,TRBV7-2,NA
TGTGCCAGCAGAGGGGGCGGGAGGGTAGGCTCTGGAAACACCATATATTTT,CASRGGGRVGSGNTIYF,NA,TRBJ1-3,TRBV28,TRBD1
TGTGCCAGCAAGCGAATGGATCGTAATGAAAAACTGTTTTTT,CASKRMDRNEKLFF,NA,TRBJ1-4,TRBV6-1,NA
TGTGCCAGTAGTCTTCCCCAACCCTCACCCCTCCACTTT,CASSLPQPSPLHF,NA,TRBJ1-6,TRBV19,NA
TGTGCCAGCAGTTACCGGGTCGGCTTGGGAACACTTACCAGATCCTACGAGCAGTACTTC,CASSYRVGLGTLTRSYEQYF,NA,TRBJ2-7,TRBV27,NA
TGTGCCAGCAGCCCAAACTATGGCTACACCTTC,CASSPNYGYTF,NA,TRBJ1-2,TRBV12-3/TRBV12-4,NA
TGTGCCAGCAGCCTAGCACCCGACAATGAGCAGTTCTTC,CASSLAPDNEQFF,NA,TRBJ2-1,TRBV6-1,NA
TGTGCCAGCGGCTATCCGGGGGGAGTAGAGCAGTACTTC,CASGYPGGVEQYF,NA,TRBJ2-7,TRBV7-2,TRBD2
TGTGCCAGTAGTATCGGGACAGCGAACACTGAAGCTTTCTTT,CASSIGTANTEAFF,NA,TRBJ1-1,TRBV19,TRBD1
TGTGCCAGCATCGGCGGGGCTAGCACAGATACGCAGTATTTT,CASIGGASTDTQYF,NA,TRBJ2-3,TRBV6-1,NA
TGTGCCATTCAACCCCAAGGGTGGGACAACACTGAAGCTTTCTTT,CAIQPQGWDNTEAFF,NA,TRBJ1-1,TRBV27,NA
TGTGCCAGCAGCAAACTTCCGGGCCAAAGCACAGATACGCAGTATTTT,CASSKLPGQSTDTQYF,few,TRBJ2-3,TRBV7-2,NA